This T cell receptor beta chain was obtained from a study of T-cell reconstitution after alpha-beta-depleted transplantation in children. Germline trimming cut 0 bases from V and 0 bases from J; bases unmatched to any gene: 2. The germline gives CDR1 SGHRS, CDR2 YFSETQ. CDR3 size: 16 residues. At least ten counts were recorded for this clonotype. The antigen remains unidentified. Overall study findings and caveats: Approximately two months post-transplant, alpha-beta T cells reportedly originated from several hundred expanded graft clones.

The TCRbeta library incorporated unique molecular identifiers. TCRdb re-analysed the PCR reads in MiXCR, keeping a single row per CDR3 protein. The table records 65,000 to 90,000 distinct CDR3 sequences, approximately 10% of them present only once. The sequences come from PBMCs, collected before TCRalphabeta/CD19-depleted stem cell transplant. This sequence originates from a boy younger than 18 with acute myeloid leukemia, due to receive a stem cell transplant. The rearrangement uses TRBV5-1 and TRBJ1-4; 7 bases are a match to TRBD1. The CDR3 sequence is CASSLGQGTTNEKLFF. For the CDR3, the DNA is TGCGCCAGCAGCTTGGGACAGGGAACAACTAATGAAAAACTGTTTTTT.